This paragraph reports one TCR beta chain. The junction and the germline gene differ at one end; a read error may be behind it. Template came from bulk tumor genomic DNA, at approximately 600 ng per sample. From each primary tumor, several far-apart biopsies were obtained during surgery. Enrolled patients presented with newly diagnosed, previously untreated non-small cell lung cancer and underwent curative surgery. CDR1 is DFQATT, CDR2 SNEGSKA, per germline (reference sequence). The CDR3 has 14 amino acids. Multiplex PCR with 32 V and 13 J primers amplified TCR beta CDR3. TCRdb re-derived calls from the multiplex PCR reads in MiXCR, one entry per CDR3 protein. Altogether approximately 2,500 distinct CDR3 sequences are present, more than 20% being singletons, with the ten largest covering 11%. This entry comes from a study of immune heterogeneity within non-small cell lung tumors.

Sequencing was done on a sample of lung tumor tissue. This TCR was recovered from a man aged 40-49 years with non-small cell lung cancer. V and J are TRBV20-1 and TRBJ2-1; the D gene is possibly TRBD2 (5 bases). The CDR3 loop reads CSAIAGGLNNEHFF. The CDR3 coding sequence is TGCAGTGCAATAGCTGGAGGCCTAAACAATGAGCATTTCTTC.